This T cell receptor beta chain emerged from a study of T-cell reconstitution after alpha-beta-depleted transplantation in children. Findings and limits, study-wide: Reports say that about two months after transplant, the alpha-beta T cells came out of several hundred graft clones that had expanded. By one year post-transplant, T-cell counts and diversity largely arose from T cells that were newly produced. From surviving recipient T cells and thymic progenitors came the high day-60 TCRbeta diversity observed in some patients.

The library targeted TCRbeta and was prepared with unique molecular identifiers. MiXCR, run by TCRdb on the PCR reads, gives a single entry per CDR3 protein. The sample gives about 440,000 distinct CDR3 sequences, 43% of which show up once; 27% is in the top ten. Points on this clonotype: Its antigen remains unknown.

V gave up 7 bases and J gave up 0 bases; unmatched junction bases: 16. Germline lookup yields CDR1 MNHNS and CDR2 SASEGT. The CDR3 is 19 amino acids. This TCR was recovered from a girl aged 2-10 years with aplastic anemia, due to receive a stem cell transplant. The specimen comprised PBMCs, sampled before TCRalphabeta/CD19-depleted stem cell transplant. The V call is TRBV6-1, the J call TRBJ2-2; TRBD2 agrees at 8 bases. CDR3 amino acids: CASNIKWGAGGANTGELFF. CDR3 DNA sequence: TGTGCCAGCAACATAAAGTGGGGGGCGGGAGGTGCGAACACCGGGGAGCTGTTTTTT.